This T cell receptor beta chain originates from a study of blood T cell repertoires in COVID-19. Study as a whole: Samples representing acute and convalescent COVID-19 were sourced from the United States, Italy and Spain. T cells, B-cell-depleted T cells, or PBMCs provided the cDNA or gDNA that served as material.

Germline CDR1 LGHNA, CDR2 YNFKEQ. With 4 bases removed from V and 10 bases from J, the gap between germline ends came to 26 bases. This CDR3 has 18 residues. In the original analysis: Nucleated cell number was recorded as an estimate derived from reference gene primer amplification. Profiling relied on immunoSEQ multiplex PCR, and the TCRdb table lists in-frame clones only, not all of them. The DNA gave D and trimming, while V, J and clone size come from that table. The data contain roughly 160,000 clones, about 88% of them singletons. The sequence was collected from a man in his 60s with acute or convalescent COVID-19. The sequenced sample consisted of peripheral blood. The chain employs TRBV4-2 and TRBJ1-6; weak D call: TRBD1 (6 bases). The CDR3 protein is CASSRPITQGWVGSPLHF. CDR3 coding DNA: TGTGCCAGCAGCCGCCCAATCACCCAGGGGTGGGTAGGCTCACCCCTCCACTTT.